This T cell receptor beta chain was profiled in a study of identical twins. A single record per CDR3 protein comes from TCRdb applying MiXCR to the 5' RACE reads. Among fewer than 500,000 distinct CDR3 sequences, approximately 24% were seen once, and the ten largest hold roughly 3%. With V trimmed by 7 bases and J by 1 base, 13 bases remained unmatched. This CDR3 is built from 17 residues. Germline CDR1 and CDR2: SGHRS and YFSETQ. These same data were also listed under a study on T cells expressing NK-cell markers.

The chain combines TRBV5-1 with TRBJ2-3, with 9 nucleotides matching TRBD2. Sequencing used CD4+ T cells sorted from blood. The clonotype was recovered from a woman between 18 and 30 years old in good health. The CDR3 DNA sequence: TGCGCCAGCTCCATCGGGCATCAGCGGGGGGGCACAGATACGCAGTATTTT. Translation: CASSIGHQRGGTDTQYF. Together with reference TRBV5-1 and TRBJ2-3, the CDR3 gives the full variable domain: KAGVTQTPRYLIKTRGQQVTLSCSPISGHRSVSWYQQTPGQGLQFLFEYFSETQRNKGNFPGRFSGRQFSNSRSEMNVSTLELGDSALYLCASSIGHQRGGTDTQYFGPGTRLTVL.